This T cell receptor beta chain was documented in a study of spatial heterogeneity in lung cancer. Study details: Raw reads contained each unique TCR and UMI combination more than ten times on average. Study results and caveats: Ubiquitous expanded tumor TCRs showed up in blood more at resection than follow-up.

Time point noted: sample taken at primary tumor resection. In each case, whole RNA from tumor, nontumor lung or frozen PBMC was sequenced unsorted. The 72 donors had untreated early-stage non-small cell lung cancer. V shed 5 bases and J 4 bases; nucleotides not matched to a gene: 2. Germline V gene lookup returns CDR1 LGHDT and CDR2 YNNKEL (reference sequence). The CDR3 contains 14 residues. Every individual TCR cDNA molecule carried its own unique molecular identifier, which allowed correction of PCR and sequencing errors. TCRdb re-derived calls from the 5' RACE reads in MiXCR, one entry per CDR3 protein. The sample shows 12,000 to 15,000 distinct CDR3 sequences, under 14% of them seen only once. This clonotype was seen repeatedly, ten times or more. The antigen remains unidentified.

The sequencing used PBMCs, collected at surgery. The rearrangement joins TRBV3-1 to TRBJ2-5; 12 bases map to TRBD2. The TCR sequence derives from a female donor with early-stage non-small cell lung cancer. CDR3 coding DNA: TGTGCCAGCAGCAGACTAGCGGGGGCAGAGACCCAGTACTTC. It yields the protein CASSRLAGAETQYF.